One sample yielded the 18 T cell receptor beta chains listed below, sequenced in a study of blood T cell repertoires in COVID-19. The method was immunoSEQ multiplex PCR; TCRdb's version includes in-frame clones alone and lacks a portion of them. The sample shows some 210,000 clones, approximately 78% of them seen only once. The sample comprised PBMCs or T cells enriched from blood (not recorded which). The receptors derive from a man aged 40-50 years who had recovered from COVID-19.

The CDR3, as DNA: TGTGCCAGCAGCTTAACAGCATACACTGAAGCTTTCTTT. Encoded protein: CASSLTAYTEAFF. The chain links TRBV7-3 to TRBJ1-1; D gene unclear. CDR3 length equals 13 residues. Germline CDR1 and CDR2: SGHTA and FQGTGA. V was trimmed by 0 bases and J by 3 bases, leaving 5 bases between them.

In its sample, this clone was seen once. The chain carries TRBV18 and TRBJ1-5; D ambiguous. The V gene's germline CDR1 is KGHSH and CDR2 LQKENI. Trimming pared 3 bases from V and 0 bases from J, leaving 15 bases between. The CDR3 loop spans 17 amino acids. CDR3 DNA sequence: TGTGCCAGCTCACCTAGTTTACAGAAGAATAGCAATCAGCCCCAGCATTTT. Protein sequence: CASSPSLQKNSNQPQHF.

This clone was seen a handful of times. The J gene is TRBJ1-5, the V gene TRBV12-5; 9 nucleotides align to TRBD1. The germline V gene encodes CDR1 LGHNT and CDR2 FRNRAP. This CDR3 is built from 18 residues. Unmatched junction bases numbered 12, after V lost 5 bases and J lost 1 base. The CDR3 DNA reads TGTGCTAGTGGTCCTGGGACAGGGAGAGTACTAAGCAATCAGCCCCAGCATTTT. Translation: CASGPGTGRVLSNQPQHF.

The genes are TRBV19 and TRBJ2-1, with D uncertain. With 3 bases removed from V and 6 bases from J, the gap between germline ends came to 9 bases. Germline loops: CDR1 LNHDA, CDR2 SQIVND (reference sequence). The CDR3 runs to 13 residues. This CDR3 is CASSIEFFNEQFF. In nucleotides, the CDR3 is TGTGCCAGTAGTATCGAGTTCTTCAATGAGCAGTTCTTC. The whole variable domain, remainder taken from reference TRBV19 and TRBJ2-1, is DGGITQSPKYLFRKEGQNVTLSCEQNLNHDAMYWYRQDPGQGLRLIYYSQIVNDFQKGDIAEGYSVSREKKESFPLTVTSAQKNPTAFYLCASSIEFFNEQFFGPGTRLTVL.

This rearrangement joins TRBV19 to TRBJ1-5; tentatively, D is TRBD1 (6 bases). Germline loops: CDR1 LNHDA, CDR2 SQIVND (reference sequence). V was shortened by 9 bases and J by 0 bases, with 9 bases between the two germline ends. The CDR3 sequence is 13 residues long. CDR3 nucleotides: TGTGCCAGCAGGGGACCTAGCAATCAGCCCCAGCATTTT. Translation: CASRGPSNQPQHF. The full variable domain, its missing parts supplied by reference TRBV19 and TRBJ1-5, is DGGITQSPKYLFRKEGQNVTLSCEQNLNHDAMYWYRQDPGQGLRLIYYSQIVNDFQKGDIAEGYSVSREKKESFPLTVTSAQKNPTAFYLCASRGPSNQPQHFGDGTRLSIL.

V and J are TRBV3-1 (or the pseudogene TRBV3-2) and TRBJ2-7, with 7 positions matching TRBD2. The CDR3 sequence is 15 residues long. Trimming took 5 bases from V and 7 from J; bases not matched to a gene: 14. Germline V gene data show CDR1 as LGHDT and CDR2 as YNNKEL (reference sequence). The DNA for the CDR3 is TGTGCCAGCAGCTCCCGGTTAGCGGGTACGATGGAGCAGTACTTC. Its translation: CASSSRLAGTMEQYF.

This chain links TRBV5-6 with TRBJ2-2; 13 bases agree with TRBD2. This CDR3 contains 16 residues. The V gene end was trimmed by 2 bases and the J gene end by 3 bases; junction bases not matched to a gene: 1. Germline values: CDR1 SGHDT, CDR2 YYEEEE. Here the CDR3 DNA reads TGTGCCAGCAGCTTAGGACTAGCGGGAGACACCGGGGAGCTGTTTTTT. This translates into CASSLGLAGDTGELFF.

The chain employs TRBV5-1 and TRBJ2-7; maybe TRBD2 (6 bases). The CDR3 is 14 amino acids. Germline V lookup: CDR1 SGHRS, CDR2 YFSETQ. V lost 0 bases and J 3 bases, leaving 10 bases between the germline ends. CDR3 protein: CASSLVVGGYEQYF. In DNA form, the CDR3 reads TGCGCCAGCAGCTTGGTGGTCGGGGGCTACGAGCAGTACTTC.

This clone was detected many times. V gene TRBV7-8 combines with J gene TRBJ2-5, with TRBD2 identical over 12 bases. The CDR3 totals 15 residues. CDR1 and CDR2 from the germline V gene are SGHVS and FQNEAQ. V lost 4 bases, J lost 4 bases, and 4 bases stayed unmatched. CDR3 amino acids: CASSSGLAGLETQYF. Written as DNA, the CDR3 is TGTGCCAGCAGCTCCGGACTAGCGGGGCTAGAGACCCAGTACTTC.

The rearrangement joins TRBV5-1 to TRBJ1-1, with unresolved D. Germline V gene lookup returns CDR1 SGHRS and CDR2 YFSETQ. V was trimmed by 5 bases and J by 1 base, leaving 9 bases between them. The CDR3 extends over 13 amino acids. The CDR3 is CASRTEPNTEAFF. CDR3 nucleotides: TGCGCCAGCAGAACAGAACCGAACACTGAAGCTTTCTTT.

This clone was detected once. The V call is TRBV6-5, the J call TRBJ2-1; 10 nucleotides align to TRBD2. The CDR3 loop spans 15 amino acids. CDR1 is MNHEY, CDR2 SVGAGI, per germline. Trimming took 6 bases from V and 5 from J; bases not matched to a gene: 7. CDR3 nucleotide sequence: TGTGCCAGCAGCCACGGGACTAGCGCCCACAATGAGCAGTTCTTC. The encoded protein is CASSHGTSAHNEQFF.

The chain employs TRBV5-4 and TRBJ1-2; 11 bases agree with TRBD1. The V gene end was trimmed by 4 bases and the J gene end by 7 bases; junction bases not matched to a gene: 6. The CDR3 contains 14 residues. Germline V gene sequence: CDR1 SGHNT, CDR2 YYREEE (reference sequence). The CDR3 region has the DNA TGTGCCAGCAGCCCCTGGACAGGGGGCCGTGGCTACACCTTC. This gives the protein CASSPWTGGRGYTF.

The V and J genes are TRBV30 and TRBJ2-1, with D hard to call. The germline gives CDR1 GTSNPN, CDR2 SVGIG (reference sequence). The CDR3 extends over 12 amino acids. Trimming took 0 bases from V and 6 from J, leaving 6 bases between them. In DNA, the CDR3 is TGTGCCTGGAGTGTACGCGGCAATGAGCAGTTCTTC. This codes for CAWSVRGNEQFF.

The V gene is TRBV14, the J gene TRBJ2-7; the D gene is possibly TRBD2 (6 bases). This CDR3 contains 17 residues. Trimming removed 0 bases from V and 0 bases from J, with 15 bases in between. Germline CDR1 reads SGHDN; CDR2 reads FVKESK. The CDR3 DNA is TGTGCCAGCAGCCAAGATTTTGGGGCGGGGATCTCCTACGAGCAGTACTTC. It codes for CASSQDFGAGISYEQYF.

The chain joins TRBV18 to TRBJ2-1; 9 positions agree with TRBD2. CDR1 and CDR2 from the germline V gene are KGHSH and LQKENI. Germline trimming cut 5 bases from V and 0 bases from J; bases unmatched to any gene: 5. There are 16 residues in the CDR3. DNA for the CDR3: TGTGCCAGCTCATCCCGTAGCGGGAGCTCCTACAATGAGCAGTTCTTC. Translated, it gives CASSSRSGSSYNEQFF.

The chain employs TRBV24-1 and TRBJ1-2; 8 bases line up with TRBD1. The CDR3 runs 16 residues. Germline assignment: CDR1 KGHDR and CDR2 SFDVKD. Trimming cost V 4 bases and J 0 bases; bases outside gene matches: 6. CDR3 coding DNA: TGTGCCACCAGTGACGCGACAGGGGCGGCTAACTATGGCTACACCTTC. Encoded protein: CATSDATGAANYGYTF.

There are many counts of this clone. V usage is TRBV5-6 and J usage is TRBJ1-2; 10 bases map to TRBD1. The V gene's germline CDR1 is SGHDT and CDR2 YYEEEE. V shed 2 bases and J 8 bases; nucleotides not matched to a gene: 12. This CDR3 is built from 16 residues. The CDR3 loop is CASSFDRGLGLGGYTF. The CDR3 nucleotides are TGTGCCAGCAGCTTTGACAGGGGGCTGGGATTGGGCGGCTACACCTTC.

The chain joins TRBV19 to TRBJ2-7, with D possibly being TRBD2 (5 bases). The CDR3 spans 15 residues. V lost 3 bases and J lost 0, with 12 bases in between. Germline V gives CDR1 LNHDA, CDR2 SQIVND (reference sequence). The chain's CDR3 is CASSMDSPSSYEQYF. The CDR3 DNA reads TGTGCCAGTAGTATGGACTCCCCAAGCTCCTACGAGCAGTACTTC.